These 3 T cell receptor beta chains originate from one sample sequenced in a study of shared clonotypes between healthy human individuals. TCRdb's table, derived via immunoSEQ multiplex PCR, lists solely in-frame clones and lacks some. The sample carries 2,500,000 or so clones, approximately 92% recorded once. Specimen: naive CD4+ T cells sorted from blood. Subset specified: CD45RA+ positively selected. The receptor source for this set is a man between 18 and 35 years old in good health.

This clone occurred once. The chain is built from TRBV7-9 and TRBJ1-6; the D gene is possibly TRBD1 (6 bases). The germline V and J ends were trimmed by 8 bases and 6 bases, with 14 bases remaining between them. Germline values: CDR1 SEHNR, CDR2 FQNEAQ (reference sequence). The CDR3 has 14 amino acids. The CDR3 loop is CASQSTGANSPLHF. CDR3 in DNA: TGTGCCAGCCAATCAACGGGGGCTAATTCACCCCTCCACTTT.

DNA for the CDR3: TGTGCCAGCTGTACAGGGGGCGTCGGCAATCAGCCCCAGCATTTT. It codes for CASCTGGVGNQPQHF. This rearrangement joins TRBV6-1 to TRBJ1-5; 9 nucleotides line up with TRBD1. The CDR3 runs 15 residues. Trimming took 8 bases from V and 2 from J; bases not matched to a gene: 7. Germline V CDR1 and CDR2: MNHNS, SASEGT.

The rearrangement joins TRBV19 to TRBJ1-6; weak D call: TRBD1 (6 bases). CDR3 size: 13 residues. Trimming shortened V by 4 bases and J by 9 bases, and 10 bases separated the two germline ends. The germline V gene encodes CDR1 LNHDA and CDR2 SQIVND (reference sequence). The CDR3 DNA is TGTGCCAGTAGTACAGGGGACCGTTCACCCCTCCACTTT. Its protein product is CASSTGDRSPLHF.